Below are 18 T cell receptor beta chains sequenced from a single sample in a study of cytomegalovirus exposure and HLA in healthy donors. PCR employed 60 Vbeta and 13 Jbeta primers. The method was immunoSEQ multiplex PCR; TCRdb's version includes in-frame clones alone and lacks a portion of them. Its table records more than 45,000 clones. The sample consisted of PBMCs. All receptors come from a male donor in good health and CMV-seronegative.

This chain connects TRBV5-1 to TRBJ2-7; 7 nucleotides match TRBD1. Unmatched junction bases numbered 6, after V lost 0 bases and J lost 3 bases. CDR3 size: 15 residues. The germline gives CDR1 SGHRS, CDR2 YFSETQ. In nucleotides, the CDR3 is TGCGCCAGCAGCTTGGAGCCGGGACAGTACTACGAGCAGTACTTC. Translation: CASSLEPGQYYEQYF.

The chain combines TRBV9 with TRBJ1-2; tentative D call: TRBD1 (6 bases). Germline CDR1 is SGDLS and CDR2 is YYNGEE. The CDR3 spans 14 residues. The V end lost 3 bases, the J end lost 5 bases, and 14 bases lay between the germline ends. The CDR3 DNA reads TGTGCCAGCAGCGACCCCACAGGGATGTATGGCTACACCTTC. Translation gives CASSDPTGMYGYTF.

V gene TRBV28 combines with J gene TRBJ2-7; 11 bases agree with TRBD1. Germline V CDR1 and CDR2: MDHEN, SYDVKM. Germline trimming cut 8 bases from V and 3 bases from J; bases unmatched to any gene: 6. There are 14 residues in the CDR3. As DNA, the CDR3 is TGTGCCAGCCTTCGGACAGGGGGCCACTACGAGCAGTACTTC. Protein: CASLRTGGHYEQYF.

J is TRBJ1-3 and V is TRBV4-3; possible D gene TRBD1, 5 bases. This CDR3 contains 16 residues. The germline V gene has CDR1 LGHNA and CDR2 YSLEER. The V gene lost 3 bases and the J gene lost 1 base, with 13 bases spanning the gap. CDR3 sequence: CASSQDPGRSGNTIYF. In nucleotides, the CDR3 is TGCGCCAGCAGCCAGGACCCAGGGCGGTCTGGAAACACCATATATTTT.

The V call is TRBV5-1, the J call TRBJ2-2, with D maybe TRBD1 (8 bases). Trimming pared 1 base from V and 5 bases from J, leaving 15 bases between. CDR1 and CDR2 (germline): SGHRS, YFSETQ. The length of the CDR3 is 16 residues. CDR3 sequence (DNA): TGCGCCAGCAGCTTGAGCGGGACAGGAGGAACCGGGGAGCTGTTTTTT. It encodes CASSLSGTGGTGELFF.

This chain connects TRBV29-1 to TRBJ1-2; no clear D. Per the germline V gene, CDR1 is SQVTM and CDR2 is ANQGSEA. V was shortened by 7 bases and J by 2 bases, with 11 bases between the two germline ends. The CDR3 has 12 residues. CDR3 protein: CSAPVVNYGYTF. As DNA, the CDR3 is TGCAGCGCCCCGGTTGTGAACTATGGCTACACCTTC.

The rearrangement uses TRBV7-3 and TRBJ2-2; perhaps TRBD2 as D (6 bases). The V end lost 4 bases, the J end lost 4 bases, and 10 bases lay between the germline ends. The CDR3 runs 14 residues. Per the germline V gene, CDR1 is SGHTA and CDR2 is FQGTGA. CDR3 amino acids: CASSWGTSTGELFF. DNA for the CDR3: TGTGCCAGCAGCTGGGGGACTTCCACCGGGGAGCTGTTTTTT.

The J gene is TRBJ2-7, the V gene TRBV30, with 8 positions matching TRBD1. CDR3 length: 14 amino acids. V gave up 8 bases and J gave up 2 bases; unmatched junction bases: 11. The germline V gene has CDR1 GTSNPN and CDR2 SVGIG (reference sequence). The CDR3 nucleotides read TGTGCCGGCGACGGACAGGGACTCGCCTACGAGCAGTACTTC. Protein sequence: CAGDGQGLAYEQYF.

The CDR3 here is CAWSVNAARRGYTF. CDR3 nucleotide sequence: TGTGCCTGGAGTGTAAATGCCGCCAGGCGCGGCTACACCTTC. The rearrangement uses TRBV30 and TRBJ1-2; D remains ambiguous. The CDR3 contains 14 residues. The germline V gene encodes CDR1 GTSNPN and CDR2 SVGIG (reference sequence). Trimming removed 0 bases at V and 8 bases at J, with 16 bases between.

The J gene is TRBJ2-7, the V gene TRBV7-9; 10 positions match TRBD2. The CDR3 is 15 residues long. Germline V gene lookup returns CDR1 SEHNR and CDR2 FQNEAQ (reference sequence). The V gene end was trimmed by 5 bases and the J gene end by 4 bases; junction bases not matched to a gene: 8. DNA for the CDR3: TGTGCCAGCAGCCCTCGCGCTAGCGGGGGTTACGAGCAGTACTTC. Its protein product is CASSPRASGGYEQYF.

The chain is built from TRBV5-6 and TRBJ1-1, with D tentatively TRBD1 (5 bases). CDR1 is SGHDT, CDR2 YYEEEE, per germline. The CDR3 totals 16 residues. The germline V and J ends were trimmed by 2 bases and 5 bases, with 19 bases remaining between them. CDR3 DNA: TGTGCCAGCAGCTTAACGCGCCGGTCCGGGGGGACTGAAGCTTTCTTT. Protein product: CASSLTRRSGGTEAFF.

This chain joins TRBV2 and TRBJ2-5; 8 positions agree with TRBD1. Germline CDR1 is SNHLY and CDR2 is FYNNEI. The junction had 6 bases not matched to a gene; V was cut back by 7 bases and J by 5 bases. There are 13 residues in the CDR3. This CDR3 is CASMRQGWETQYF. CDR3 DNA sequence: TGTGCCAGCATGAGACAGGGGTGGGAGACCCAGTACTTC.

This chain joins TRBV11-2 and TRBJ2-1; 10 bases are a match to TRBD2. The V gene end was trimmed by 4 bases and the J gene end by 1 base; junction bases not matched to a gene: 10. In germline, CDR1 is SGHAT, CDR2 FQNNGV. The CDR3 length is 18 residues. CDR3 sequence: CASSWGAGGLISYNEQFF. In nucleotides, the CDR3 is TGTGCCAGCAGCTGGGGAGCGGGAGGGCTAATTTCCTACAATGAGCAGTTCTTC.

The chain carries TRBV5-1 and TRBJ2-3; 7 positions match TRBD1. V lost 4 bases to trimming and J lost 2 bases; unmatched junction nucleotides: 10. The CDR3 has 16 amino acids. Per germline, CDR1 SGHRS and CDR2 YFSETQ. The CDR3 here is CASSPRTGATTDTQYF. In DNA form, the CDR3 reads TGCGCCAGCAGCCCTAGGACAGGAGCAACCACAGATACGCAGTATTTT.

As for this clone: The junction and the germline gene differ at one end; a read error may be behind it. The rearrangement uses TRBV7-2 and TRBJ2-7; 9 nucleotides line up with TRBD2. CDR1 is SGHTA, CDR2 FQGNSA, per germline. This CDR3 comprises 12 residues. CDR3 in DNA: TGTGCCAGCAGCCTAGCGGGGCTTAGGGAGTACTTC. As protein: CASSLAGLREYF.

The chain has TRBV10-3 and TRBJ1-1; the match to TRBD1 covers 9 bases. Germline V CDR1 and CDR2: ENHRY, SYGVKD. V trimming: 10 bases; J trimming: 5 bases; junction bases outside the gene matches: 5. This CDR3 spans 12 amino acids. The CDR3 nucleotides read TGTGCCACGAGACAGGGGGGGACTGAAGCTTTCTTT. Translated: CATRQGGTEAFF.

The chain employs TRBV12-2 and TRBJ2-7; TRBD1 is the table's D call and was not checked against the DNA. TRBV12-2 is assigned pseudogene status. This CDR3 is 17 amino acids long. CDR3 residues: CASRLGFCEGVTYEQYF. As DNA, the CDR3 is TGTGCAAGTCGCTTAGGCTTTTGCGAGGGGGTAACCTACGAGCAGTACTTC.

The chain is built from TRBV5-4 and TRBJ2-5, with D perhaps TRBD2 (6 bases). Trimming took 4 bases from V and 0 from J, leaving 10 bases between them. The V gene's germline CDR1 is SGHNT and CDR2 YYREEE (reference sequence). The CDR3 spans 14 residues. The CDR3 bases are TGTGCCAGCAGCCGGGGGACGGACCAAGAGACCCAGTACTTC. It is translated as CASSRGTDQETQYF.